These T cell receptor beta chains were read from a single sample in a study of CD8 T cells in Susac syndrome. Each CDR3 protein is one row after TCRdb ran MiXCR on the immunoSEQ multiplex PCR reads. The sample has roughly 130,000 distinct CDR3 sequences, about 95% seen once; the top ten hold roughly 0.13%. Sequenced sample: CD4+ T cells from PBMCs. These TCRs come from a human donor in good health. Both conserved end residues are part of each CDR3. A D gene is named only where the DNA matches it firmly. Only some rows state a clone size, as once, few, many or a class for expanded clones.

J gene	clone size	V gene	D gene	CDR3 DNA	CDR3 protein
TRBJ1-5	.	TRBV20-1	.	TGCAGTGCTAGACCCGTCTCCCTCGCACAGAATTATCAGCCCCAGCATTTT	CSARPVSLAQNYQPQHF
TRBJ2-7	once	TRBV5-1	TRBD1	TGCGCCAGCAGCTTGGGGGGGACAGGGGGCAAAGTAGGAGAGCAGTACTTC	CASSLGGTGGKVGEQYF
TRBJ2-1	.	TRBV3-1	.	TGTGCCAGCAGCCAAGGTGCCGAGGGCTCCGAGCAGTTCTTC	CASSQGAEGSEQFF
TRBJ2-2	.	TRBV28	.	TGTGCCAGCAGACCGGAAGTCGGGGAGCTGTTTTTT	CASRPEVGELFF
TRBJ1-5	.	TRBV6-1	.	TGTGCCAGCAGCCCGTTTCGGGGTGAGCCCCAGCATTTT	CASSPFRGEPQHF
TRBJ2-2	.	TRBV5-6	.	TGTGCCAGCAGCTTGTTAGACGGTACCGGGGAGCTGTTTTTT	CASSLLDGTGELFF
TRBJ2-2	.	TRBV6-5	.	TGTGCCAGCATAGCGGAGACCGGGGAGCTGTTTTTT	CASIAETGELFF
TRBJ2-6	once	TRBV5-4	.	TGTGCCAGCAGCTTGTGGGGAGGGGCCAACGTCCTGACTTTC	CASSLWGGANVLTF
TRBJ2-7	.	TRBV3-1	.	TGTGCCAGCAGCCCGGGACGGTTCCAGGACTACGAGCAGTACTTC	CASSPGRFQDYEQYF
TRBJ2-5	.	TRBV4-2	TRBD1	TGTGCCAGCAGCCGCCCGGGGACAGACCAAGAGACCCAGTACTTC	CASSRPGTDQETQYF
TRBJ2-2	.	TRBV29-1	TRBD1	TGCAGCGTGGGACAGGGCGCGAACACCGGGGAGCTGTTTTTT	CSVGQGANTGELFF
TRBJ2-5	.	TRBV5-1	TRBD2	TGCGCCAGCAGCGGCGCTAGCGGGCTGATCCAAGAGACCCAGTACTTC	CASSGASGLIQETQYF
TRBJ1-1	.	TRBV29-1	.	TGCAGCGTACTTGGTGACATGTCAGCTTTCTTT	CSVLGDMSAFF
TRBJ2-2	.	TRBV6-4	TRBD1	TGTGCCAGCAGTGACAGGGGACAGATAAACACCGGGGAGCTGTTTTTT	CASSDRGQINTGELFF
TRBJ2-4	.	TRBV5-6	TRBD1	TGTGCCAGCAGCCCCGACAGGGGCTCGGTGGACATTCAGTACTTC	CASSPDRGSVDIQYF
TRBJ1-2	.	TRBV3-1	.	TGTGCCAGCAGCCTCTCGACAGGTGCGAGTAGCTACACCTTC	CASSLSTGASSYTF
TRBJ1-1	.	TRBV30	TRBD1	TGTGCCTGGAGTCGGGACAGGGGGGGAGCTTTCTTT	CAWSRDRGGAFF
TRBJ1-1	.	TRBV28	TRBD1	TGTGCCAGCAGCTTATTGGGTGGGGCAGGGGGAATTAAGACTGAAGCTTTCTTT	CASSLLGGAGGIKTEAFF
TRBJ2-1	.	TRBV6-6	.	TGTGCCAGCAGTTCACTCTCCGGGAATGAGCAGTTCTTC	CASSSLSGNEQFF
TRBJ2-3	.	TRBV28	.	TGTGCCAGCAGTTTAAACGGGGCAGATACGCAGTATTTT	CASSLNGADTQYF
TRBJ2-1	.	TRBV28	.	TGTGCCAGCCGAGGAGGGACAGTGAAATTGAATGAGCAGTTCTTC	CASRGGTVKLNEQFF
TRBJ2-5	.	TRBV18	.	TGTGCCAGCTCACCAAGATCGGGACTTCAAGAGACCCAGTACTTC	CASSPRSGLQETQYF
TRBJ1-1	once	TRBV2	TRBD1	TGTGCCAGATCCGGACAGGGGACCACTGAAGCTTTCTTT	CARSGQGTTEAFF
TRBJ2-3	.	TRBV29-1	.	TGCAGCGTTGGCCCCTCCCTTACAGATACGCAGTATTTT	CSVGPSLTDTQYF
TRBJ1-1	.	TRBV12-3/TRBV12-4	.	TGTGCCAGCAGTTTAGCGCAACGGGGGGAAACTGAAGCTTTCTTT	CASSLAQRGETEAFF
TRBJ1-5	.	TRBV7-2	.	TGTGCCAGCAGCCCCGACACCAATCAGCCCCAGCATTTT	CASSPDTNQPQHF
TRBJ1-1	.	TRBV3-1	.	TGTGCCAGCAGCCAAAGGGGTGAAGCTTTCTTT	CASSQRGEAFF
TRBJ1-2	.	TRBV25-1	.	TGTGCCAGCAGGGGGGACGGCCCCTATGGCTACACCTTC	CASRGDGPYGYTF
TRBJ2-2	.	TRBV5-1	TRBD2	TGCGCCGGTCGGACTAGCGATACCGGGGAGCTGTTTTTT	CAGRTSDTGELFF
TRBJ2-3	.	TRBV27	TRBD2	TGTGCCAGCAGGAGGACTAGCGGGAGGGCAGATACGCAGTATTTT	CASRRTSGRADTQYF
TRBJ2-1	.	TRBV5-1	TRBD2	TGCGCCAGCAGCCCTACCGGGACTAGCGGAGATAGCTCCTACAATGAGCAGTTCTTC	CASSPTGTSGDSSYNEQFF
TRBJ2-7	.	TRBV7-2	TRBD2	TGTGCCAGCAGCACGAGCGGGGCCAGCTCCTACGAGCAGTACTTC	CASSTSGASSYEQYF
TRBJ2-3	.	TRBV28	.	TGTGCCAGCAGTTCCCCCCGGGAGTCAGATACGCAGTATTTT	CASSSPRESDTQYF
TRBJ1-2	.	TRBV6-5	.	TGTGCCAGCAGTTACTCGTCACGTATGGAGGGTGGCTACACCTTC	CASSYSSRMEGGYTF
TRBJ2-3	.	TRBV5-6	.	TGTGCCAGCAGCCAACTCCGGTCTCGAGCGCCAAGCACAGATACGCAGTATTTT	CASSQLRSRAPSTDTQYF
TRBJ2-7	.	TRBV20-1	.	TGCAGTGCCCGACCCCCGTCCGGGGCGGACGAGCAGTACTTC	CSARPPSGADEQYF
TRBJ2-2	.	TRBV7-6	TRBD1	TGTGCCAGCAGCGCCCGGACAGGGGGCACCGGGGAGCTGTTTTTT	CASSARTGGTGELFF
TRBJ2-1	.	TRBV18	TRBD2	TGTGCCAGCTCACCCCCGGGACTAGCGGGTAATGAGCAGTTCTTC	CASSPPGLAGNEQFF
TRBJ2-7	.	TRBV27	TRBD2	TGTGCCAGCAAAGGGACTAGCGGGAGGGATTTCTTCTCCTACGAGCAGTACTTC	CASKGTSGRDFFSYEQYF
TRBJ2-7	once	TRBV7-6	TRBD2	TGTGCCAGCAGCTCAGACCCCCGACTAGCGGGAGGCGTGTACGAGCAGTACTTC	CASSSDPRLAGGVYEQYF
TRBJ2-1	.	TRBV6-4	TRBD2	TGTGCCAGCAGTGAGCTAGCGGGGAGTATTGAGCAGTTCTTC	CASSELAGSIEQFF
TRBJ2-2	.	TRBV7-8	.	TGTGCCAGCAGCTTACGGTCTAGAGGGAACACCGGGGAGCTGTTTTTT	CASSLRSRGNTGELFF
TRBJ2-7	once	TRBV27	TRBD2	TGTGCCAGCAGTCCGACTGAACTAGCGGGACGACTGTACGAGCAGTACTTC	CASSPTELAGRLYEQYF
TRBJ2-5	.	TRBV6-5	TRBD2	TGTGCCAGCAGTTACCCTACTTGGGCTAGCGGGAAGCACCAAGAGACCCAGTACTTC	CASSYPTWASGKHQETQYF
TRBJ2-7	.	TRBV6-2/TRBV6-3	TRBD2	TGTGCCAGCCTTCGGACTAGCGAGACTCGGGAGCAGTACTTC	CASLRTSETREQYF